The 24 T cell receptor beta chains presented below share a single source sample, sequenced in a study of blood T cell repertoires in COVID-19. Data came from immunoSEQ multiplex PCR; TCRdb stores just in-frame clones and leaves some out. This table has some 71,000 clones, approximately 82% appearing once. Sequenced: peripheral blood. Receptors were obtained from a woman between 50 and 59 years old with acute or convalescent COVID-19.

V is TRBV11-1 and J is TRBJ2-3; TRBD2 matches 13 bases. The J segment lost 8 bases and the V segment lost 3 bases, leaving 8 bases of the junction unmatched. The CDR3 covers 16 residues. Germline CDR1 and CDR2: SGHAT and FQDESV (reference sequence). The CDR3 nucleotides are TGTGCCAGCAGCTTTACTAGCGGGGGGGCTGTGGGTACGCAGTATTTT. Encoded protein: CASSFTSGGAVGTQYF.

V and J are TRBV6-5 and TRBJ1-1, with D possibly TRBD1 on 5 matching bases. Trimming stripped 10 bases from V and 0 bases from J, with 9 bases between. Per the germline V gene, CDR1 is MNHEY and CDR2 is SVGAGI. CDR3 length: 12 residues. CDR3 DNA: TGTGCCACCCTAGGGGTGAACACTGAAGCTTTCTTT. Encoded protein: CATLGVNTEAFF.

The rearrangement joins TRBV9 to TRBJ2-1, with D uncertain. The CDR3 runs to 12 residues. Germline-derived CDR1 and CDR2 are SGDLS and YYNGEE. V lost 8 bases and J 4 bases, leaving 10 bases between the germline ends. CDR3 coding DNA: TGTGCCAGTGGTACAGTGTACAATGAGCAGTTCTTC. Amino acid sequence: CASGTVYNEQFF.

This clone was detected only a few times. V and J are TRBV27 and TRBJ1-1, with 9 bases aligning to TRBD1. V lost 6 bases, J lost 1 base, and 9 bases stayed unmatched. Germline CDR1 and CDR2: MNHEY and SMNVEV (reference sequence). CDR3 size: 16 residues. This CDR3 is CASSPPGQGPNTEAFF. The CDR3 DNA sequence: TGTGCCAGCAGCCCCCCGGGACAGGGCCCGAACACTGAAGCTTTCTTT.

The chain joins TRBV4-2 to TRBJ2-1; 9 nucleotides line up with TRBD1. There are 18 residues in the CDR3. The V gene end was trimmed by 4 bases and the J gene end by 5 bases; junction bases not matched to a gene: 15. Germline V lookup: CDR1 LGHNA, CDR2 YNFKEQ. CDR3 nucleotide sequence: TGTGCCAGCAGCCTAAGAGGAGGGACAGGGAAGAATAACAATGAGCAGTTCTTC. Translated: CASSLRGGTGKNNNEQFF.

The chain couples TRBV7-9 to TRBJ2-7, with TRBD1 as a possible D gene (6 bases). The CDR3 covers 14 residues. Trimming pared 1 base from V and 4 bases from J, leaving 11 bases between. Germline V gene sequence: CDR1 SEHNR, CDR2 FQNEAQ (reference sequence). The CDR3 nucleotides are TGTGCCAGCAGCTTAGTAGGGACAATATACGAGCAGTACTTC. Translating gives CASSLVGTIYEQYF.

The rearrangement joins TRBV6-2 or TRBV6-3 to TRBJ1-1, with D possibly TRBD1 on 6 matching bases. V gave up 6 bases and J gave up 10 bases, with 15 bases separating them. The germline CDR1 and CDR2 sequences are MNHEY and SVGEGT. CDR3 size: 12 residues. The CDR3 sequence is CASSRQVDRAFF. CDR3 bases: TGTGCCAGCAGCCGACAGGTCGACAGAGCTTTCTTT.

V is TRBV19 and J is TRBJ2-3; maybe TRBD2 (7 bases). This CDR3 region has 16 residues. V was trimmed by 4 bases and J by 7 bases, leaving 21 bases between them. Germline CDR1 reads LNHDA; CDR2 reads SQIVND (reference sequence). CDR3 in amino acids: CASSSPLGGGLNTQYF. The DNA of the CDR3 is TGTGCCAGTAGTAGTCCCTTAGGGGGGGGCCTTAATACGCAGTATTTT.

V usage is TRBV30 and J usage is TRBJ2-1; the D is unclear. Per the germline V gene, CDR1 is GTSNPN and CDR2 is SVGIG (reference sequence). The CDR3 has 11 amino acids. V lost 4 bases to trimming and J lost 9 bases, with 10 bases between them. CDR3: CAWTKSIEQFF. The CDR3 coding sequence is TGTGCCTGGACCAAGTCTATTGAGCAGTTCTTC.

This rearrangement joins TRBV5-4 to TRBJ1-2; 7 nucleotides line up with TRBD1. CDR3 length equals 14 residues. V trimming: 2 bases; J trimming: 4 bases; junction bases outside the gene matches: 5. CDR1 SGHNT and CDR2 YYREEE come from the germline V gene (reference sequence). CDR3 nucleotide sequence: TGTGCCAGCAGCTTCCTACAGGGGTCCTATGGCTACACCTTC. Translation: CASSFLQGSYGYTF.

J is TRBJ2-3 and V is TRBV24-1; D might be TRBD2 (5 bases). Trimming removed 12 bases at V and 4 bases at J, with 16 bases between. Looked up from germline, CDR1 is KGHDR and CDR2 is SFDVKD. The CDR3 length is 13 residues. CDR3 sequence: CAPFGPGSDTQYF. The CDR3 DNA sequence: TGTGCCCCCTTTGGGCCGGGGTCAGATACGCAGTATTTT.

This chain joins TRBV18 and TRBJ1-5, with a weak D call TRBD1 (5 bases). There are 13 residues in the CDR3. The V and J ends lost 2 bases and 7 bases respectively, with 9 bases between them. CDR1 is KGHSH, CDR2 LQKENI, per germline. CDR3 residues: CASSPRGGQPQHF. CDR3 sequence (DNA): TGTGCCAGCTCACCAAGGGGAGGGCAGCCCCAGCATTTT.

The chain combines TRBV5-5 with TRBJ2-2; 7 bases agree with TRBD1. The CDR3 has 14 amino acids. Germline-derived CDR1 and CDR2 are SGHKS and YYEKEE (reference sequence). V gave up 2 bases and J gave up 7 bases; unmatched junction bases: 5. For the CDR3, the DNA is TGTGCCAGCAGCTTAGACAGGGTATTCGGGGAGCTGTTTTTT. Its protein is CASSLDRVFGELFF.

The V call is TRBV10-3, the J call TRBJ2-7; a weak D match, TRBD2 (6 bases). Trimming removed 0 bases at V and 0 bases at J, with 9 bases between. The CDR3 covers 15 residues. Germline-derived CDR1 and CDR2 are ENHRY and SYGVKD. This chain's CDR3 is CAISESGGRSYEQYF. In DNA, the CDR3 is TGTGCCATCAGTGAGTCGGGGGGACGCTCCTACGAGCAGTACTTC.

This rearrangement joins TRBV5-1 to TRBJ1-1; no firm D call. The V gene's germline CDR1 is SGHRS and CDR2 YFSETQ. This CDR3 is built from 13 residues. V lost 0 bases and J 9 bases, leaving 12 bases between the germline ends. DNA for the CDR3: TGCGCCAGCAGCTTGGAAGCGAGATCAAAAGCTTTCTTT. Translation gives CASSLEARSKAFF.

This clone was counted a few times. The chain uses TRBV6-5 and TRBJ2-4, with D hard to call. Germline V CDR1 and CDR2: MNHEY, SVGAGI. The CDR3 runs to 13 residues. Trimming removed 6 bases from V and 0 bases from J, with 6 bases in between. The CDR3 spells CASSRLAKNIQYF. CDR3 nucleotides: TGTGCCAGCAGCAGATTAGCCAAAAACATTCAGTACTTC.

The CDR3 DNA follows: TGTGCCAGCAGGGCAAATTCGGGTGGCGAGCAGTACTTC. It translates to CASRANSGGEQYF. The chain couples TRBV6-5 to TRBJ2-7, with unresolved D. The germline V and J ends were trimmed by 6 bases and 6 bases, with 15 bases remaining between them. The CDR3 sequence is 13 residues long. CDR1 MNHEY and CDR2 SVGAGI come from the germline V gene.

The V and J genes are TRBV7-9 and TRBJ1-5, with a tentative D call TRBD1 (6 bases). Trimming stripped 3 bases from V and 1 base from J, with 10 bases between. The CDR3 has 15 amino acids. Germline V lookup: CDR1 SEHNR, CDR2 FQNEAQ (reference sequence). The CDR3 protein is CASSFGGGSNQPQHF. As DNA, the CDR3 is TGTGCCAGCAGCTTCGGGGGGGGCAGCAATCAGCCCCAGCATTTT.

The chain recombines TRBV5-4 with TRBJ2-3, with a weak D call TRBD2 (6 bases). V was pared by 5 bases and J by 1 base, with 8 bases between. This CDR3 has 13 amino acids. CDR1 is SGHNT, CDR2 YYREEE, per germline (reference sequence). The CDR3 DNA is TGTGCCAGCAGGGCTAGCGGCACAGATACGCAGTATTTT. This sequence encodes CASRASGTDTQYF.

The gene calls are TRBV12-5 and TRBJ1-1; TRBD1 might be the D (5 bases). The germline CDR1 and CDR2 sequences are LGHNT and FRNRAP. The length of the CDR3 is 16 residues. V lost 0 bases and J lost 4, with 15 bases in between. The DNA of the CDR3 is TGTGCTAGTGGTTTGGTAATGGGGGGTAAAGGCACTGAAGCTTTCTTT. This translates into CASGLVMGGKGTEAFF. The whole variable domain, filled in from reference TRBV12-5 and TRBJ1-1, reads DARVTQTPRHKVTEMGQEVTMRCQPILGHNTVFWYRQTMMQGLELLAYFRNRAPLDDSGMPKDRFSAEMPDATLATLKIQPSEPRDSAVYFCASGLVMGGKGTEAFFGQGTRLTVV.

The genes are TRBV4-1 and TRBJ2-2; 10 nucleotides line up with TRBD2. J gave up 6 bases and V 0 bases, and 19 bases lay outside the gene matches. CDR3 length: 21 residues. CDR1 is MGHRA, CDR2 YSYEKL, per germline. The CDR3 loop reads CASSQDPAGVAGGQRSGELFF. The CDR3 region has the DNA TGCGCCAGCAGCCAAGATCCAGCGGGGGTAGCGGGGGGCCAACGGTCCGGGGAGCTGTTTTTT.

This chain links TRBV5-1 with TRBJ1-4; possibly TRBD1 for D (5 bases). V was cut by 1 base and J by 8 bases, with 21 bases left in between. The CDR3 sequence is 17 residues long. Germline assignment: CDR1 SGHRS and CDR2 YFSETQ. CDR3: CASSLSTGTRGGEKLFF. In nucleotides, the CDR3 is TGCGCCAGCAGCTTGAGTACAGGAACGAGAGGTGGCGAAAAACTGTTTTTT.

The chain employs TRBV12-3 or TRBV12-4 and TRBJ2-3; D is perhaps TRBD2 (6 bases). This CDR3 contains 13 residues. The ends were cut back, 6 bases at V and 9 bases at J, with 16 bases in the middle. The CDR3 nucleotides are TGTGCCAGCAGGGTGACTCGTGCGGGGACGCAGTATTTT. Encoded protein: CASRVTRAGTQYF.

V and J are TRBV7-9 and TRBJ2-3; 12 bases are shared with TRBD2. CDR1 and CDR2 from the germline V gene are SEHNR and FQNEAQ (reference sequence). The CDR3 sequence is 16 residues long. V lost 5 bases, J lost 3 bases, and 6 bases stayed unmatched. The chain's CDR3 is CASSPASGGGTDTQYF. DNA for the CDR3: TGTGCCAGCAGCCCCGCTAGCGGGGGGGGAACAGATACGCAGTATTTT.